What follows describes a single TCR beta chain. Its antigen is unidentified. Profiling relied on immunoSEQ multiplex PCR, and the TCRdb table lists in-frame clones only, not all of them. The sample has around 270,000 clones, about 83% seen once. Germline assignment: CDR1 LNHNV and CDR2 YYDKDF (reference sequence). The length of the CDR3 is 15 residues. V dropped 8 bases and J dropped 0 bases, with 14 bases sitting between them. Documented treatment: 15 to 20 received Ad26.COV2.S at low or high dose, single or two shots; five or six received placebo; per-sample allocation not given. Sampling occurred on day 63 after the first vaccine or placebo injection. Recruitment in Boston yielded a donor of adult age, 18-55 years. This record comes from a study of Ad26.COV2.S vaccination and SARS-CoV-2 variants. Points from the study as a whole: People who got the vaccine had more spike-specific TCR breadth than people who got placebo.

The V call is TRBV15, the J call TRBJ1-5, with D perhaps matching TRBD1 (5 bases). This sequence originates from a person between 18 and 65 years old who received the Ad26.COV2.S COVID-19 vaccine or a placebo. Sequenced material: peripheral blood, taken in a trial of Ad26.COV2.S vaccine versus placebo. The CDR3, as DNA: TGTGCCACCTCGGGGCAGTACAATAGCAATCAGCCCCAGCATTTT. Protein product: CATSGQYNSNQPQHF. The variable domain in full, with the rest retrieved from reference TRBV15 and TRBJ1-5, is DAMVIQNPRYQVTQFGKPVTLSCSQTLNHNVMYWYQQKSSQAPKLLFHYYDKDFNNEADTPDNFQSRRPNTSFCFLDIRSPGLGDTAMYLCATSGQYNSNQPQHFGDGTRLSIL.